These 3 T cell receptor beta chains originate from one sample sequenced in a study of beta chain features in type 1 diabetes. Whole-study findings and limits: Moderate but significant shortening of TCRB CDR3s was recorded in all four CD4+ subsets from Type 1 diabetes patients.

cDNA synthesis used the whole RNA isolate, giving expressed TCRB sequences. The table came from immunoSEQ multiplex PCR; TCRdb's copy has only in-frame clones and leaves some out. This table holds more than 95,000 clones, around 15% found once. Which antigens these TCRs recognize remains unknown. Input material: central memory CD4+ T cells from blood. These TCRs come from a man between 18 and 35 years old with type 1 diabetes.

This clone showed up just a few times. This chain connects TRBV2 to TRBJ2-7, with D maybe TRBD2 (6 bases). This CDR3 comprises 15 residues. CDR1 SNHLY and CDR2 FYNNEI come from the germline V gene. Trimming pared 6 bases from V and 6 bases from J, leaving 21 bases between. DNA for the CDR3: TGTGCCAGCAGGGGTTTAGCGGCCGCGCGAGGCGAGCAGTACTTC. Translation gives CASRGLAAARGEQYF.

This clone was counted only a few times. The chain recombines TRBV21-1 with TRBJ2-7; the table's D call TRBD2 went unverified against the DNA. TRBV21-1 is deemed a pseudogene. This CDR3 spans 14 amino acids. In nucleotides, the CDR3 is TGTGCCAGCAGCAAACGGGGGACCTCCTACGAGCAGTACTTC. This codes for CASSKRGTSYEQYF.

This clone was found a few times. The chain links TRBV6-6 to TRBJ2-3; no clear D gene. The CDR3 is 13 amino acids. CDR1 and CDR2 from the germline V gene are MNHNY and SVGAGI (reference sequence). Trimming pared 4 bases from V and 6 bases from J, leaving 11 bases between. The CDR3 DNA is TGTGCCAGCAGTTCGAAGGGTCGGGATACGCAGTATTTT. Translating it yields CASSSKGRDTQYF.